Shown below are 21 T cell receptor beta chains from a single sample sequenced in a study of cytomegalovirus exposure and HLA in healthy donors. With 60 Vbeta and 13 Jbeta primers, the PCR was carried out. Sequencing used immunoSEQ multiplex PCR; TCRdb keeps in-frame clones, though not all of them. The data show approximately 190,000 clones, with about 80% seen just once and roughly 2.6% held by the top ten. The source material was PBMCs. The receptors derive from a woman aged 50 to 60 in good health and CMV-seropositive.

The CDR3 bases are TGTGCCAGCAGCGTAACGGCTAGCGGCTCCTACGAGCAGTACTTC. Translated: CASSVTASGSYEQYF. The chain recombines TRBV9 with TRBJ2-7; 7 nucleotides agree with TRBD2. Looked up from germline, CDR1 is SGDLS and CDR2 is YYNGEE. Unmatched junction bases numbered 4, after V lost 1 base and J lost 0 bases. This CDR3 comprises 15 residues.

For the CDR3, the DNA is TGTGCCATCAGTTCGAGCGGGGGGGCAACAGATACGCAGTATTTT. Translated, it gives CAISSSGGATDTQYF. The chain joins TRBV10-3 to TRBJ2-3; 10 bases agree with TRBD2. Germline lookup yields CDR1 ENHRY and CDR2 SYGVKD. The CDR3 covers 15 residues. V trimming: 5 bases; J trimming: 3 bases; junction bases outside the gene matches: 5.

The CDR3 loop reads CASSQEGRRPGTTPNSTDTQYF. The CDR3 DNA is TGCGCCAGCAGCCAAGAAGGTCGCCGCCCTGGGACTACCCCCAACAGCACAGATACGCAGTATTTT. J is TRBJ2-3 and V is TRBV4-3, with TRBD2 matching 7 bases. Germline V gene lookup returns CDR1 LGHNA and CDR2 YSLEER. This CDR3 contains 22 residues. With 0 bases clipped from V and 0 bases from J, the junction kept 21 bases outside the gene matches.

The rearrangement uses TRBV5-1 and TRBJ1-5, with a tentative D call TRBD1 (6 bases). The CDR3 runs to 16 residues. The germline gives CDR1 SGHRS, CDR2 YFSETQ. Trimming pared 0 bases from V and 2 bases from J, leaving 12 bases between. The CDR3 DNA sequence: TGCGCCAGCAGCTTGGATGGGGGCGCCGGCAATCAGCCCCAGCATTTT. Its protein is CASSLDGGAGNQPQHF.

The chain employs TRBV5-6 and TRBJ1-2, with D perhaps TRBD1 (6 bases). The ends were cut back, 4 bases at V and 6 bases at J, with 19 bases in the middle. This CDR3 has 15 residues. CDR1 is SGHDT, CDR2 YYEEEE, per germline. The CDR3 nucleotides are TGTGCCAGCAGCAGGGACATGGGCCCAAAAAATGGCTACACCTTC. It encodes CASSRDMGPKNGYTF.

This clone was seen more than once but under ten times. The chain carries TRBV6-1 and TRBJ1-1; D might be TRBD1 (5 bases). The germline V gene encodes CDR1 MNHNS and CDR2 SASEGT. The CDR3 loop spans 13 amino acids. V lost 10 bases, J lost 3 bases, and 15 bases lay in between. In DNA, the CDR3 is TGTGCCACCCGGGGGGGTACCGACACTGAAGCTTTCTTT. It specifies CATRGGTDTEAFF.

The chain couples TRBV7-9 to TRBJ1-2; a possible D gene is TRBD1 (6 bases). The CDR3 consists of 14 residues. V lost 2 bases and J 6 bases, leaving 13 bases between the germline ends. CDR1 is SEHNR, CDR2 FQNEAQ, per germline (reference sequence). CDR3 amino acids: CASSLSRGPNGYTF. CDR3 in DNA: TGTGCCAGCAGCTTAAGCAGGGGACCTAATGGCTACACCTTC.

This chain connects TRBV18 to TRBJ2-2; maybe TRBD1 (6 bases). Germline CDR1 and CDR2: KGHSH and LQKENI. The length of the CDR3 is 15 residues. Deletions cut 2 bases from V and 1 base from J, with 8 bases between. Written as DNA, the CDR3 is TGTGCCAGCTCACCAGGGGGCTTGAACACCGGGGAGCTGTTTTTT. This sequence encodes CASSPGGLNTGELFF.

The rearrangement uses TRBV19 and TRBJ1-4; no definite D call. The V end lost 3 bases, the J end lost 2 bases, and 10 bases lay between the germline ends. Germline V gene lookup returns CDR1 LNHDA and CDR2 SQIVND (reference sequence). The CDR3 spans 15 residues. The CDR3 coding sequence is TGTGCCAGTAGTATGTTGAGGGTGACTAATGAAAAACTGTTTTTT. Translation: CASSMLRVTNEKLFF.

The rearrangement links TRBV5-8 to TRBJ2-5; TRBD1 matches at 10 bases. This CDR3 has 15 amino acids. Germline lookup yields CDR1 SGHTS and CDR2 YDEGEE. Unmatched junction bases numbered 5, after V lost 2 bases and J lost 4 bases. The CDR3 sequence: CASSFQDRGTETQYF. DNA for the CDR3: TGTGCCAGCAGCTTTCAGGACAGGGGGACAGAGACCCAGTACTTC.

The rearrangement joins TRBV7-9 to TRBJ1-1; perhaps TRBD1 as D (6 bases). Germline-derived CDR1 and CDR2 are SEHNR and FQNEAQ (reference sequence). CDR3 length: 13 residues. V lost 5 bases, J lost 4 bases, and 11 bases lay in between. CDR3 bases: TGTGCCAGCAGCGTCGAAGGGGGCACTGAAGCTTTCTTT. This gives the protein CASSVEGGTEAFF. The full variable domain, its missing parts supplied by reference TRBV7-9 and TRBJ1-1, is DTGVSQNPRHKITKRGQNVTFRCDPISEHNRLYWYRQTLGQGPEFLTYFQNEAQLEKSRLLSDRFSAERPKGSFSTLEIQRTEQGDSAMYLCASSVEGGTEAFFGQGTRLTVV.

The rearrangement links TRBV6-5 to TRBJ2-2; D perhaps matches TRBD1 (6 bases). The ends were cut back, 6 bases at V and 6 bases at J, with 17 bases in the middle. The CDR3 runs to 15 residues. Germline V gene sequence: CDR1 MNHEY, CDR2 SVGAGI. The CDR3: CASRRQDLRSGELFF. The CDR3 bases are TGTGCCAGCAGGAGACAGGACCTGAGATCCGGGGAGCTGTTTTTT.

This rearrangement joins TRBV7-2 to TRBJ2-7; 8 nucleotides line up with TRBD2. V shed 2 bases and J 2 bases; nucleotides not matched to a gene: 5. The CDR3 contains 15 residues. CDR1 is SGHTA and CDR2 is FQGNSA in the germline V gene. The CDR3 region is CASSLSGGGTYEQYF. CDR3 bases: TGTGCCAGCAGCTTATCGGGCGGGGGGACCTACGAGCAGTACTTC.

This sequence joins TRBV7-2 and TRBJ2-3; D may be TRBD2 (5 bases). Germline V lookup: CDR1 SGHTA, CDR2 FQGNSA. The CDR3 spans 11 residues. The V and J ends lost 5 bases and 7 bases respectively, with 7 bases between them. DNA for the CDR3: TGTGCCAGCAGCCGACTAAATACGCAGTATTTT. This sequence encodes CASSRLNTQYF.

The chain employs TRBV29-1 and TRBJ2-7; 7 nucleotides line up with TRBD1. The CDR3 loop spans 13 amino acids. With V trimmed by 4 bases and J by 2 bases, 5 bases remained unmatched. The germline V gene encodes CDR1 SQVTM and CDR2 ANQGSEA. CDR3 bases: TGCAGCGTTGTAGGACAGGTTACCTACGAGCAGTACTTC. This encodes CSVVGQVTYEQYF.

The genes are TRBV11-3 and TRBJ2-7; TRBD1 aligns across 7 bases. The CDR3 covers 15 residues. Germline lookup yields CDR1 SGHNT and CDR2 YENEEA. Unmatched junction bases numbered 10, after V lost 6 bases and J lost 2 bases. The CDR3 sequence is CASSSKPGQTYEQYF. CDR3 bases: TGTGCCAGCAGTAGCAAGCCGGGACAGACCTACGAGCAGTACTTC.

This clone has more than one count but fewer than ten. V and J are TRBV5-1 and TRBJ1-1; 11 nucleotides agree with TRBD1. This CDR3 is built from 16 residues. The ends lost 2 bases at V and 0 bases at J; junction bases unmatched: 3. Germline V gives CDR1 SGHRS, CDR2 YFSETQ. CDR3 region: CASSFGQGAMNTEAFF. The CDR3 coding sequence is TGCGCCAGCAGCTTCGGACAGGGGGCAATGAACACTGAAGCTTTCTTT.

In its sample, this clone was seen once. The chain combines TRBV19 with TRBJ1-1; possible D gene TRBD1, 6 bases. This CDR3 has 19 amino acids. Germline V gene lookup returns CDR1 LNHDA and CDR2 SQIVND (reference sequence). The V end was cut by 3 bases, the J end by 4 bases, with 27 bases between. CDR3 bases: TGTGCCAGTAGTATGGTGACAGGTCTTGGGATTGGGGCTGTCACTGAAGCTTTCTTT. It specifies CASSMVTGLGIGAVTEAFF.

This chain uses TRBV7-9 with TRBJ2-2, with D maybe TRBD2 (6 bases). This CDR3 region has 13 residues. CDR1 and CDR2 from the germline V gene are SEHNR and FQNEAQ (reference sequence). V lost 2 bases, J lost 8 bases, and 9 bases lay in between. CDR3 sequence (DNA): TGTGCCAGCAGCTTACTGGAGGGAGGGGAGCTGTTTTTT. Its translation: CASSLLEGGELFF.

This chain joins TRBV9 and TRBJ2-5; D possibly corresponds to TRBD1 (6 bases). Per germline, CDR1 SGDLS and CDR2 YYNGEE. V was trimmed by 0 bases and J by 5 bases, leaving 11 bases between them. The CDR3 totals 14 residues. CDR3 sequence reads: CASSVEGGRETQYF. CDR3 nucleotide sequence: TGTGCCAGCAGCGTAGAAGGGGGACGGGAGACCCAGTACTTC.

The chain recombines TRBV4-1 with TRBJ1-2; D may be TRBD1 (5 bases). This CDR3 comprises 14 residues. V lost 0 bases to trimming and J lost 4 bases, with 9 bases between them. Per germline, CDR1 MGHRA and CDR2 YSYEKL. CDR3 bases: TGCGCCAGCAGCCAAGAACGGCAGGGCTATGGCTACACCTTC. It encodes CASSQERQGYGYTF.